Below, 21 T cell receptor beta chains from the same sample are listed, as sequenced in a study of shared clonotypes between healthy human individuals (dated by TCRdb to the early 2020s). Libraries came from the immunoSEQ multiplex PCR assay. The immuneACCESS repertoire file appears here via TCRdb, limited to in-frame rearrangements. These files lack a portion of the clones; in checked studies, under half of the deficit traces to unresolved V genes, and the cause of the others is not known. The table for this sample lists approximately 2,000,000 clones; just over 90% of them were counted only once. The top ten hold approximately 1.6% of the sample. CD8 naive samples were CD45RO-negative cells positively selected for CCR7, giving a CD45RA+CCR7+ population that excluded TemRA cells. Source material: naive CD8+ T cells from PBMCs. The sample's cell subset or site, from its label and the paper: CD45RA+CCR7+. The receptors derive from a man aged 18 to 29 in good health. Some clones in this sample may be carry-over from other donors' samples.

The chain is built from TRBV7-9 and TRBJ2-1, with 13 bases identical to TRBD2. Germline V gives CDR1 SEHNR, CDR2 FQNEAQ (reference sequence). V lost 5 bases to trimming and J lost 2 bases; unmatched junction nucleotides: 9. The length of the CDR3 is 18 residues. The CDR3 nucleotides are TGTGCCAGCAGCGGAGGACTAGCGGGAGATCGAGCCTACAATGAGCAGTTCTTC. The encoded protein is CASSGGLAGDRAYNEQFF.

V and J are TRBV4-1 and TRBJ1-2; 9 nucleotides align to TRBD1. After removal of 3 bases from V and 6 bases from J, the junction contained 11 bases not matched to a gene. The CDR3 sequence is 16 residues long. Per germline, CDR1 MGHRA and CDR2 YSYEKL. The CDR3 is CASSHLGTGTKDGYTF. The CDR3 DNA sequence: TGCGCCAGCAGCCACCTGGGGACAGGGACGAAGGATGGCTACACCTTC.

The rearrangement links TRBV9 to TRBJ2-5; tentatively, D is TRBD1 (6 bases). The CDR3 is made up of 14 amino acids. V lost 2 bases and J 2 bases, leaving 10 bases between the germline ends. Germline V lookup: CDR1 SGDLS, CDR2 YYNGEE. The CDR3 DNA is TGTGCCAGCAGCGTCCGACAGGAACAAGAGACCCAGTACTTC. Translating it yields CASSVRQEQETQYF.

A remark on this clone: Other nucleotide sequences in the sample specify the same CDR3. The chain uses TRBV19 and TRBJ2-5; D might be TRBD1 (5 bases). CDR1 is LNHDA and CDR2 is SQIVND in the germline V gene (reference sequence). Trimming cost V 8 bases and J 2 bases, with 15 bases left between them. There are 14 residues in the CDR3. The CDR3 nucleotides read TGTGCCAGTTCTCCTCGACAGCTTCAAGAGACCCAGTACTTC. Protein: CASSPRQLQETQYF.

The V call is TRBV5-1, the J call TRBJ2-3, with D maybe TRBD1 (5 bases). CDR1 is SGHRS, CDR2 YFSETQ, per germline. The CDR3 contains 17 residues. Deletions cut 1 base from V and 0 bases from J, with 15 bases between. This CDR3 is CASSLYRQPTSTDTQYF. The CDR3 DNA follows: TGCGCCAGCAGCTTGTACCGACAGCCGACTAGCACAGATACGCAGTATTTT. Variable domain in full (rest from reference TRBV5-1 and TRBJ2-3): KAGVTQTPRYLIKTRGQQVTLSCSPISGHRSVSWYQQTPGQGLQFLFEYFSETQRNKGNFPGRFSGRQFSNSRSEMNVSTLELGDSALYLCASSLYRQPTSTDTQYFGPGTRLTVL.

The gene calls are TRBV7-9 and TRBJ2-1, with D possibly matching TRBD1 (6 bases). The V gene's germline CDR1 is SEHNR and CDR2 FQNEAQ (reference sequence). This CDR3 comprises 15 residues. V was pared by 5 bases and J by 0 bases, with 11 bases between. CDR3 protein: CASSTGFSSYNEQFF. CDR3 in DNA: TGTGCCAGCAGCACAGGGTTTAGCTCCTACAATGAGCAGTTCTTC. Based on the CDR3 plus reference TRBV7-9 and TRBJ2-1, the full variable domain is DTGVSQNPRHKITKRGQNVTFRCDPISEHNRLYWYRQTLGQGPEFLTYFQNEAQLEKSRLLSDRFSAERPKGSFSTLEIQRTEQGDSAMYLCASSTGFSSYNEQFFGPGTRLTVL.

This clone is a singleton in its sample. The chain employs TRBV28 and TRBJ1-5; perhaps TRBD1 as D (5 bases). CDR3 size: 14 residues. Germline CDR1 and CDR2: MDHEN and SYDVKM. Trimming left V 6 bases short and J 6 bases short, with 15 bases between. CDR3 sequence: CASRGGLPSQPQHF. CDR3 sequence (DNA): TGTGCCAGCAGGGGGGGACTCCCCAGTCAGCCCCAGCATTTT.

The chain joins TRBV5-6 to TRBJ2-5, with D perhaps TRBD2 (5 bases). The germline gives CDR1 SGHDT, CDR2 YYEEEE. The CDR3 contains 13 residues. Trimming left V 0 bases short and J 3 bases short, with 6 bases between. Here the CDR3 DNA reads TGTGCCAGCAGCTTGGTGGAGGAAGAGACCCAGTACTTC. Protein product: CASSLVEEETQYF.

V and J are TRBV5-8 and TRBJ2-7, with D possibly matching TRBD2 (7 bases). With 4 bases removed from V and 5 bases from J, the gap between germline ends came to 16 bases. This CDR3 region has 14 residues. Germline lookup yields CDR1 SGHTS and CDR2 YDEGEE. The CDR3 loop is CASSRQAAGDEQYF. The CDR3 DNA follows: TGTGCCAGCAGCCGACAGGCGGCGGGGGACGAGCAGTACTTC.

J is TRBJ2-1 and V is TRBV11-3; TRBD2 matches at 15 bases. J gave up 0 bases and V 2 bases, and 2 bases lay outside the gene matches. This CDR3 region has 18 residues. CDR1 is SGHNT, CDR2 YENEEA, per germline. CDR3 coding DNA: TGTGCCAGCAGCTTATCGGGACTAGCGGGAGGCTCCTACAATGAGCAGTTCTTC. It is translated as CASSLSGLAGGSYNEQFF. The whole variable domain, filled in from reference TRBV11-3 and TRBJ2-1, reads EAGVVQSPRYKIIEKKQPVAFWCNPISGHNTLYWYLQNLGQGPELLIRYENEEAVDDSQLPKDRFSAERLKGVDSTLKIQPAELGDSAVYLCASSLSGLAGGSYNEQFFGPGTRLTVL.

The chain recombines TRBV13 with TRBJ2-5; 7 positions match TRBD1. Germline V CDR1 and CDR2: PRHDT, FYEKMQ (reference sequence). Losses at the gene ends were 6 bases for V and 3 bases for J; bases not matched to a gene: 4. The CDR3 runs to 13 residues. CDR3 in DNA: TGTGCCAGCAGATTTACAGGGGAAGAGACCCAGTACTTC. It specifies CASRFTGEETQYF.

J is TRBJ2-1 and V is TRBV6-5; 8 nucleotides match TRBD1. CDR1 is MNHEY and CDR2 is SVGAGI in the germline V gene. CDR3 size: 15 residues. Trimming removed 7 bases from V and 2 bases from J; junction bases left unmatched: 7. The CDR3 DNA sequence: TGTGCCAGCACCCCGGGACAGGCGGCCTACAATGAGCAGTTCTTC. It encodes CASTPGQAAYNEQFF.

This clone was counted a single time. CDR3 nucleotides: TGTGCCACCAGCATTGACCGGAGCTCCTACAATGAGCAGTTCTTC. It codes for CATSIDRSSYNEQFF. The V gene is TRBV15, the J gene TRBJ2-1; no definite D call. The V end lost 4 bases, the J end lost 0 bases, and 10 bases lay between the germline ends. Looked up from germline, CDR1 is LNHNV and CDR2 is YYDKDF (reference sequence). The CDR3 length is 15 residues.

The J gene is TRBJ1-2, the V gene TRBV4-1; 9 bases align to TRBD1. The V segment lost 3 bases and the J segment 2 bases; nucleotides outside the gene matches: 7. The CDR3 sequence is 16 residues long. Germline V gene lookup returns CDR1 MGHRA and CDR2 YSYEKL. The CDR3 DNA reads TGCGCCAGCAGCCAGTCTACAGGGGGCAGGAACTATGGCTACACCTTC. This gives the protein CASSQSTGGRNYGYTF.

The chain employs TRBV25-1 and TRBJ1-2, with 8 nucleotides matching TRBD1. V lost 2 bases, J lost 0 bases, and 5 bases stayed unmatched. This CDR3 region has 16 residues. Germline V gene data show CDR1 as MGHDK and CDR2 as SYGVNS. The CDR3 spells CASSETLTGANYGYTF. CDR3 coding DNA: TGTGCCAGCAGTGAAACCCTGACAGGGGCTAACTATGGCTACACCTTC.

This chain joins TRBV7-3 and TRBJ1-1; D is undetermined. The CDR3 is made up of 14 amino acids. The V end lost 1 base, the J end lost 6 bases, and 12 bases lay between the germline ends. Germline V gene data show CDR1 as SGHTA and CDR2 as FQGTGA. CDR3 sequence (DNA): TGTGCCAGCAGCTTAAACCCCCCGGGTTCTGAAGCTTTCTTT. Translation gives CASSLNPPGSEAFF.

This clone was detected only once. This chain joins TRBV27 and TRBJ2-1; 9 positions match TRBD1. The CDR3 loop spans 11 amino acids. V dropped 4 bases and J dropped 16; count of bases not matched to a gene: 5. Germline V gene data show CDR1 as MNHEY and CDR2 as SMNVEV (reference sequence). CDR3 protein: CASSSGQGEFF. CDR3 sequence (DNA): TGTGCCAGCAGTTCGGGACAGGGTGAATTCTTC.

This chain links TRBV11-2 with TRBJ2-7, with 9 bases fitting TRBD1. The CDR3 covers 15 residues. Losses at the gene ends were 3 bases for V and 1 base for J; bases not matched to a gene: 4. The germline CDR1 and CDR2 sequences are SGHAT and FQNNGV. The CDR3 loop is CASSFYRGLSYEQYF. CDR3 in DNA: TGTGCCAGCAGCTTCTACAGGGGGCTATCCTACGAGCAGTACTTC.

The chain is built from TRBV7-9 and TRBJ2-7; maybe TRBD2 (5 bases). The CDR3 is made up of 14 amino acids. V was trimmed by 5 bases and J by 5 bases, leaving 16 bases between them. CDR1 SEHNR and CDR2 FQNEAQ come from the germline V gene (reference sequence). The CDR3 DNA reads TGTGCCAGCAGCCCCTTCGTCGGAGGCCACGAGCAGTACTTC. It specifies CASSPFVGGHEQYF.

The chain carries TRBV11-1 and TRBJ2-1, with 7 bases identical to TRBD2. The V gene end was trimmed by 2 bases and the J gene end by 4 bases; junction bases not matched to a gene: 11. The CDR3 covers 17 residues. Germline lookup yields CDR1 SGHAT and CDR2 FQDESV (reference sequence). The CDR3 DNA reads TGTGCCAGCAGCTTATCGGCTAGCGGAAATCTTTACAATGAGCAGTTCTTC. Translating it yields CASSLSASGNLYNEQFF.

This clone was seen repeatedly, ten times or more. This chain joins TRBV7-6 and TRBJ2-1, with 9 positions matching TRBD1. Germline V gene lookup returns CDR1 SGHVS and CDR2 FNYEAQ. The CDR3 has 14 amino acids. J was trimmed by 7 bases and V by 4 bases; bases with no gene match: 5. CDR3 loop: CASSSGTGLNEQFF. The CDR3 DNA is TGTGCCAGCAGCTCCGGGACAGGGCTTAATGAGCAGTTCTTC.